This passage covers 21 T cell receptor beta chains from one sample sequenced in a study of immune heterogeneity within non-small cell lung tumors (dated by TCRdb to the late 2010s). Sequencing instrument: HiSeq X Ten. The TCR beta CDR3 region was amplified with a multiplex PCR system whose first round of roughly 11 cycles used 32 V-gene forward primers and 13 J-gene reverse primers. TCRdb passed the public sequencing reads through fastp at Q25 and MiXCR, retaining productive beta sequences. Identical CDR3 protein sequences are pooled into one entry, listed with their most common genes and DNA. In this sample the table shows over 12,000 distinct CDR3 sequences, less than 35% of which occur a single time. Over 4% of the sample rests with the top ten. Genomic DNA was extracted from bulk tumor tissue and used as the TCR template, and around 600 ng gDNA was amplified per sample. During surgery, multiple biopsies were taken from each primary tumor and placed as far apart as possible within the tumor mass. The study cohort was described as untreated, and patients were newly diagnosed NSCLC cases undergoing curative surgery.

Sequenced sample: lung tumor tissue. The receptors here all came from a man between 40 and 49 years old with non-small cell lung cancer.

This clonotype was observed at least ten times. This rearrangement joins TRBV11-1 to TRBJ2-7; no definite D call. Trimming removed 5 bases at V and 3 bases at J, with 17 bases between. CDR1 is SGHAT and CDR2 is FQDESV in the germline V gene (reference sequence). This CDR3 is 15 amino acids long. The DNA of the CDR3 is TGTGCCAGCAGCCCGTCAATGTGGGAAAGCTACGAGCAGTACTTC. This codes for CASSPSMWESYEQYF.

Concerning this clonotype itself: A read error may produce the germline difference seen at one junction end. J is TRBJ2-1 and V is TRBV28; 10 nucleotides agree with TRBD2. The CDR3 extends over 15 amino acids. Germline V gene data show CDR1 as MDHEN and CDR2 as SYDVKM. CDR3 region: CASSILAGAGNEKFF. The CDR3 DNA is TGTGCCAGCAGCATCCTAGCGGGAGCAGGAAATGAGAAGTTCTTC.

This clonotype was found many times. The rearrangement links TRBV15 to TRBJ2-1; possibly TRBD1 or TRBD2 for D (5 bases each). The germline V and J ends were trimmed by 3 bases and 6 bases, with 15 bases remaining between them. Per the germline V gene, CDR1 is LNHNV and CDR2 is YYDKDF (reference sequence). The CDR3 runs 15 residues. CDR3 region: CATSSTRETVNEQFF. The CDR3 DNA is TGTGCCACCAGCAGCACCAGGGAGACGGTCAATGAGCAGTTCTTC. Full variable domain (rest looked up from reference TRBV15 and TRBJ2-1): DAMVIQNPRYQVTQFGKPVTLSCSQTLNHNVMYWYQQKSSQAPKLLFHYYDKDFNNEADTPDNFQSRRPNTSFCFLDIRSPGLGDTAMYLCATSSTRETVNEQFFGPGTRLTVL.

Note on this clonotype: This may be a read error, as it is one base from a much larger clone. The chain uses TRBV19 and TRBJ2-6; no firm D call. Germline-derived CDR1 and CDR2 are LNHDA and SQIVND (reference sequence). The CDR3 length is 13 residues. The CDR3 region is CDSSTPGANVLTF. In DNA, the CDR3 is TGTGACAGTAGTACCCCCGGGGCCAACGTCCTGACTTTC.

Details on this clonotype: A much larger clone is a single base away; this may be a read error. The chain couples TRBV9 to TRBJ1-2, with a tentative D call TRBD1 (5 bases). CDR1 and CDR2 (germline): SGDLS, YYNGEE. The CDR3 runs to 12 residues. CDR3 region: CASRVDGAGYTF. CDR3 nucleotides: TGTGCCAGCAGAGTAGACGGGGCGGGCTACACCTTC.

This clonotype was counted a single time. Just one base apart from a much larger clone, this may be a read error. J is TRBJ1-2 and V is TRBV20-1; D uncertain. This CDR3 has 16 amino acids. Germline values: CDR1 DFQATT, CDR2 SNEGSKA (reference sequence). This chain's CDR3 is CTARDWRTLANYGYTF. CDR3 DNA: TGCACTGCTAGAGATTGGAGGACCCTAGCTAACTATGGCTACACCTTC.

This clonotype was seen only a few times. The chain couples TRBV18 to TRBJ1-2, with D unresolved. Trimming removed 4 bases from V and 8 bases from J, with 11 bases in between. Germline V gene sequence: CDR1 KGHSH, CDR2 LQKENI. The CDR3 is 12 amino acids. Here the CDR3 DNA reads TGTGCCAGCTCACTGGGATCAGAAGGCTACACCTTC. Translating it yields CASSLGSEGYTF. The entire variable domain, with the rest obtained from reference TRBV18 and TRBJ1-2, is as follows: NAGVMQNPRHLVRRRGQEARLRCSPMKGHSHVYWYRQLPEEGLKFMVYLQKENIIDESGMPKERFSAEFPKEGPSILRIQQVVRGDSAAYFCASSLGSEGYTFGSGTRLTVV.

This clonotype was seen at least ten times. The V and J genes are TRBV7-9 and TRBJ1-2; D may be TRBD1 (6 bases). The CDR3 has 13 residues. Germline V CDR1 and CDR2: SEHNR, FQNEAQ (reference sequence). The V end was cut by 1 base, the J end by 5 bases, with 8 bases between. The CDR3 loop reads CASSLGTVYGYTF. In nucleotides, the CDR3 is TGTGCCAGCAGCTTAGGGACAGTATATGGCTACACCTTC.

This clonotype came up a few times. The rearrangement uses TRBV7-3 and TRBJ2-3; 8 bases are shared with TRBD2. This CDR3 spans 16 amino acids. The germline V gene has CDR1 SGHTA and CDR2 FQGTGA. The J segment lost 5 bases and the V segment lost 5 bases, leaving 12 bases of the junction unmatched. CDR3 loop: CASSPLGRAGVDTQYF. DNA of the CDR3: TGTGCCAGCAGCCCCCTGGGGAGAGCGGGAGTAGATACGCAGTATTTT. Variable domain in full (rest from reference TRBV7-3 and TRBJ2-3): GAGVSQTPSNKVTEKGKYVELRCDPISGHTALYWYRQSLGQGPEFLIYFQGTGAADDSGLPNDRFFAVRPEGSVSTLKIQRTERGDSAVYLCASSPLGRAGVDTQYFGPGTRLTVL.

This clonotype has ten or more counts. CDR3 sequence reads: CSARGGGGGSYEQYF. The CDR3 DNA reads TGCAGTGCTCGGGGGGGGGGAGGGGGATCCTACGAGCAGTACTTC. The chain links TRBV20-1 to TRBJ2-7, with 8 bases lining up with TRBD2. Germline CDR1 DFQATT, CDR2 SNEGSKA (reference sequence). V gave up 5 bases and J gave up 1 base; unmatched junction bases: 10. This CDR3 has 15 residues.

This clonotype was counted only a few times. The chain recombines TRBV24-1 with TRBJ2-2; the D call may be TRBD1 or TRBD2 (5 bases each). This CDR3 is built from 16 residues. Trimming removed 4 bases at V and 6 bases at J, with 17 bases between. CDR1 is KGHDR, CDR2 SFDVKD, per germline. CDR3 amino acids: CATSETPGRTSGELFF. CDR3 DNA sequence: TGTGCCACCAGTGAGACACCGGGGCGTACGTCCGGGGAGCTGTTTTTT.

In the case of this clonotype: A much larger clone lies one base from this, so it may be a read error. The chain carries TRBV7-2 and TRBJ1-6; possibly TRBD1 for D (6 bases). Looked up from germline, CDR1 is SGHTA and CDR2 is FQGNSA. The CDR3 is 14 residues long. The chain's CDR3 is CASSLWDTNSPLQF. In DNA form, the CDR3 reads TGTGCCAGCAGCTTATGGGACACCAATTCACCCCTCCAATTT.

The rearrangement joins TRBV10-3 to TRBJ1-1, with a possible D match to TRBD1 (5 bases). The CDR3 loop spans 15 amino acids. In germline, CDR1 is ENHRY, CDR2 SYGVKD. V shed 0 bases and J shed 2 bases, with 10 bases lying between them. CDR3 nucleotide sequence: TGTGCCATCAGTGAGTCTTCAGGGAGTAACACTGAAGCTTTCTTT. This codes for CAISESSGSNTEAFF.

V usage is TRBV7-9 and J usage is TRBJ1-1; D is uncertain. Germline values: CDR1 SEHNR, CDR2 FQNEAQ (reference sequence). V lost 1 base, J lost 11 bases, and 14 bases lay in between. The CDR3 runs 13 residues. The CDR3 bases are TGTGCCAGCAGCTTAGGGGCGAGGGCATTTGCTTTCTTT. Amino acids: CASSLGARAFAFF.

This clonotype has at least ten counts. The chain couples TRBV4-2 to TRBJ2-7; no firm D call. The CDR3 loop spans 15 amino acids. CDR1 and CDR2 from the germline V gene are LGHNA and YNFKEQ. Trimming left V 0 bases short and J 0 bases short, with 9 bases between. The DNA for the CDR3 is TGTGCCAGCAGCCAAGATCCCTCCTACTCCTACGAGCAGTACTTC. It specifies CASSQDPSYSYEQYF.

This clonotype was counted many times. This chain joins TRBV5-6 and TRBJ1-2; D gene uncertain. This CDR3 is built from 12 residues. The germline gives CDR1 SGHDT, CDR2 YYEEEE. Trimming stripped 7 bases from V and 4 bases from J, with 11 bases between. CDR3 protein: CASGSGSYGYTF. The CDR3 DNA reads as TGTGCCAGCGGCTCGGGGAGCTATGGCTACACCTTC.

This chain joins TRBV4-1 and TRBJ1-6; D gene ambiguous. Germline V gene sequence: CDR1 MGHRA, CDR2 YSYEKL. V gave up 8 bases and J gave up 8 bases, with 10 bases separating them. The CDR3 runs 12 residues. For the CDR3, the DNA is TGCGCCAGCGCAGATTTTGATTCACCCCTCCACTTT. Protein sequence: CASADFDSPLHF.

On this clonotype itself: One end of the junction is discordant with germline, which a read error may explain. The chain links TRBV12-3 or TRBV12-4 to TRBJ1-4, with 8 positions matching TRBD1. The CDR3 has 13 amino acids. The CDR3 spells CASSDRAGEKLIF. CDR3 coding DNA: TGTGCCAGCTCGGACAGGGCAGGGGAAAAACTGATTTTT.

This chain's CDR3 is CAISQGEETQYF. In DNA form, the CDR3 reads TGTGCCATCAGTCAGGGGGAAGAGACCCAGTACTTC. This sequence joins TRBV10-3 and TRBJ2-5, with 7 nucleotides matching TRBD1. The germline V gene has CDR1 ENHRY and CDR2 SYGVKD. The CDR3 length is 12 residues. V gave up 5 bases and J gave up 3 bases; unmatched junction bases: 0.

This clonotype was seen at least ten times. V usage is TRBV18 and J usage is TRBJ1-2; TRBD1 might be the D (5 bases). The CDR3 loop spans 13 amino acids. Germline values: CDR1 KGHSH, CDR2 LQKENI. Between the trimmed V and J ends, which lost 3 bases and 8 bases, there was a span of 13 bases. CDR3 sequence (DNA): TGTGCCAGCTCACCGGGACGCTCAGGGGGCTACACCTTC. Protein product: CASSPGRSGGYTF.

In this sample, this clonotype is medium-sized. The CDR3 loop reads CSARPNLGTAPYEQYF. As DNA, the CDR3 is TGCAGTGCTAGACCGAACCTAGGGACGGCGCCCTACGAGCAGTACTTC. The rearrangement uses TRBV20-1 and TRBJ2-7; either TRBD1 or TRBD2 may fit D (5 bases each). V gave up 2 bases and J gave up 2 bases, with 19 bases separating them. Germline loops: CDR1 DFQATT, CDR2 SNEGSKA (reference sequence). The CDR3 covers 16 residues.